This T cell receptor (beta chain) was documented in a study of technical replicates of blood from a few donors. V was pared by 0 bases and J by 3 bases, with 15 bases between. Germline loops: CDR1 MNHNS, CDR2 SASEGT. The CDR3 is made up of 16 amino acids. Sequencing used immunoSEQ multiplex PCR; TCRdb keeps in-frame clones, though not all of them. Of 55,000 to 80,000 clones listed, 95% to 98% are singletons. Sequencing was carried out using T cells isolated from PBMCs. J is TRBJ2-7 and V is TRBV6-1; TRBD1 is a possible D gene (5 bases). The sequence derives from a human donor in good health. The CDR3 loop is CASSEAMMGQYYEQYF. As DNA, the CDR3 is TGTGCCAGCAGTGAAGCGATGATGGGGCAGTACTACGAGCAGTACTTC.